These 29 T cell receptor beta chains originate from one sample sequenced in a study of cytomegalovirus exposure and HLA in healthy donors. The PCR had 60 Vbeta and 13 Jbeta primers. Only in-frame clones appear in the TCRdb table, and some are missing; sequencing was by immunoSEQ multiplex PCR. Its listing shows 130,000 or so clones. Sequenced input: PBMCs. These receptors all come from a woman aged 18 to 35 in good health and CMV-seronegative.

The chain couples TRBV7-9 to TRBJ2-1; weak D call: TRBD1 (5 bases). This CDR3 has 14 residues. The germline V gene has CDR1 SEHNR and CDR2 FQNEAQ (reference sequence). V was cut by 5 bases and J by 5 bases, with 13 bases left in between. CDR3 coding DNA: TGTGCCAGCAGCCCGCGACAGCCGAACAATGAGCAGTTCTTC. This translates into CASSPRQPNNEQFF. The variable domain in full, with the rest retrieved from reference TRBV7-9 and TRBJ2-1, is DTGVSQNPRHKITKRGQNVTFRCDPISEHNRLYWYRQTLGQGPEFLTYFQNEAQLEKSRLLSDRFSAERPKGSFSTLEIQRTEQGDSAMYLCASSPRQPNNEQFFGPGTRLTVL.

The CDR3 protein is CAISPDRERLNEQYF. The CDR3 bases are TGTGCCATCAGCCCGGACAGGGAAAGGCTTAACGAGCAGTACTTC. The chain links TRBV10-3 to TRBJ2-5, with 8 bases matching TRBD1. The J call could be wrong; TRBJ2-7 is a better fit for the DNA end. The CDR3 covers 15 residues. Per germline, CDR1 ENHRY and CDR2 SYGVKD.

The CDR3 bases are TGTGCCAGCAGCCCTTATCCGGGACAGTCCTTATCCTCCTACAATGAGCAGTTCTTC. As protein: CASSPYPGQSLSSYNEQFF. This chain joins TRBV11-2 and TRBJ2-1, with TRBD1 matching 7 bases. This CDR3 spans 19 amino acids. The germline V gene encodes CDR1 SGHAT and CDR2 FQNNGV. V shed 5 bases, J shed 0 bases, and the junction held 16 bases outside the gene matches.

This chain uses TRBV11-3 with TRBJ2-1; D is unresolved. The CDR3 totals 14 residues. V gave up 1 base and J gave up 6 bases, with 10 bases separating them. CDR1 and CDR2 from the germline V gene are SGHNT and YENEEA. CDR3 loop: CASSLVSTSNEQFF. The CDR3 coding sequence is TGTGCCAGCAGCTTAGTGTCTACGTCCAATGAGCAGTTCTTC.

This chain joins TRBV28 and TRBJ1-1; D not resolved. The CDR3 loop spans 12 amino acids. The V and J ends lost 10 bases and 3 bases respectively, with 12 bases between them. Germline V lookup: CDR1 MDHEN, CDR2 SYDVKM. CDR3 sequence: CATLGRYTEAFF. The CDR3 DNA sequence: TGTGCCACCCTTGGTCGGTACACTGAAGCTTTCTTT.

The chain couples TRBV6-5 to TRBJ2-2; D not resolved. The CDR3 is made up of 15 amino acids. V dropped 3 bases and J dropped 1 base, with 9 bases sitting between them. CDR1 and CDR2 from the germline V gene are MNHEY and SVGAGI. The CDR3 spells CASSYLSGNTGELFF. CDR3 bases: TGTGCCAGCAGTTATTTGAGTGGGAACACCGGGGAGCTGTTTTTT.

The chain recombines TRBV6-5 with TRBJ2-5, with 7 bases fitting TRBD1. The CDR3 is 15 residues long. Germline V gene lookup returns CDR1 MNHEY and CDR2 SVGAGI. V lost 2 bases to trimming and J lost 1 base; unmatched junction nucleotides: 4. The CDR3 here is CASSYGDRLQETQYF. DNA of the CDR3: TGTGCCAGCAGTTACGGGGACAGACTCCAAGAGACCCAGTACTTC.

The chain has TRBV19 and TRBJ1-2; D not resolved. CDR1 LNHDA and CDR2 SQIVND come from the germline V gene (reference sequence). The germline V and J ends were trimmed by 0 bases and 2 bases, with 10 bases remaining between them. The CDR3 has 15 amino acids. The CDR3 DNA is TGTGCCAGTAGTATAGATCTAGACTCGAACTATGGCTACACCTTC. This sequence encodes CASSIDLDSNYGYTF.

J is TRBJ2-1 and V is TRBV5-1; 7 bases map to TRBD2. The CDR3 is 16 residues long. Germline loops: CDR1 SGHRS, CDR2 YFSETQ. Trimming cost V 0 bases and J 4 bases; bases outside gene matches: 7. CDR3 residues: CASSLELADLYNEQFF. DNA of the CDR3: TGCGCCAGCAGCTTGGAGCTAGCGGACTTATACAATGAGCAGTTCTTC.

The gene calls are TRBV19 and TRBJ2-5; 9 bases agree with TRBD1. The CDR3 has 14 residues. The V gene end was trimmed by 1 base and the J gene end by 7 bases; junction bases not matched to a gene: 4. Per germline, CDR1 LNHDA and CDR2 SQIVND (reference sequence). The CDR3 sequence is CASSIGGTGRTQYF. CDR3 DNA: TGTGCCAGTAGTATAGGGGGGACAGGGCGGACCCAGTACTTC.

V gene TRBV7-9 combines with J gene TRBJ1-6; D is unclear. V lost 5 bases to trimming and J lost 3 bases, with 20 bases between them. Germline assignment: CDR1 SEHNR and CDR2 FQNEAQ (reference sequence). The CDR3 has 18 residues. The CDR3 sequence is CASSGPLHSRVYNSPLHF. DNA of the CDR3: TGTGCCAGCAGCGGACCCTTACATTCGAGGGTCTATAATTCACCCCTCCACTTT.

CDR3 DNA: TGTGCCTGGAGCCCGGGCCCTCCGGGGGGCTACACCTTC. It translates to CAWSPGPPGGYTF. The V gene is TRBV30, the J gene TRBJ1-2; D not certain. This CDR3 is built from 13 residues. The germline V gene encodes CDR1 GTSNPN and CDR2 SVGIG (reference sequence). V lost 3 bases and J lost 8, with 16 bases in between. The full variable domain, in which reference TRBV30 and TRBJ1-2 provide the parts outside the CDR3, is SQTIHQWPATLVQPVGSPLSLECTVEGTSNPNLYWYRQAAGRGLQLLFYSVGIGQISSEVPQNLSASRPQDRQFILSSKKLLLSDSGFYLCAWSPGPPGGYTFGSGTRLTVV.

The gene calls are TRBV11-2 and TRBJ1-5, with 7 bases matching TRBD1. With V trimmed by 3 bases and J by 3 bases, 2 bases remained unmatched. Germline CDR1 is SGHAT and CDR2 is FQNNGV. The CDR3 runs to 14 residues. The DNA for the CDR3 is TGTGCCAGCAGCTTGGACAGGAACAATCAGCCCCAGCATTTT. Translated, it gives CASSLDRNNQPQHF.

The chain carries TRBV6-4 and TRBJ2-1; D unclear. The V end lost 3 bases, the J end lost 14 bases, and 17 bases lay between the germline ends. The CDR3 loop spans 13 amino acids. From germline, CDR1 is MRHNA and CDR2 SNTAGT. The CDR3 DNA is TGTGCCAGCAGTGAATCGTCTGCTACTGTGGAGTTCTTC. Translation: CASSESSATVEFF.

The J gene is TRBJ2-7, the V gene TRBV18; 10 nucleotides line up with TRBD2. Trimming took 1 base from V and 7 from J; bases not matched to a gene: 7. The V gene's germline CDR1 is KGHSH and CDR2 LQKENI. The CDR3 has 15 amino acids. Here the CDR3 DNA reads TGTGCCAGCTCACCACGTCTAGCGGGAGCGGAGGAGCAGTACGTC. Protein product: CASSPRLAGAEEQYV.

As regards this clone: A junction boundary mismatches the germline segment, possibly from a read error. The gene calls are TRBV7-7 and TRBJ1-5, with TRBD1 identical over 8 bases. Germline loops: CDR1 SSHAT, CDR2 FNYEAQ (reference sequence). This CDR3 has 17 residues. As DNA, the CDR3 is TGTGCTAGCAGCTTAGCCTTGGGACAGGCCGGGAATCAGCCCCAGCATTTT. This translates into CASSLALGQAGNQPQHF.

The CDR3 loop is CARASGRANLSSYNEQFF. The CDR3 DNA follows: TGTGCCAGAGCGAGCGGGAGGGCCAACTTGAGCTCCTACAATGAGCAGTTCTTC. The genes are TRBV5-3 and TRBJ2-1; 10 bases fit TRBD2. TRBV5-3 carries the ORF label, with uncertain function. Unmatched junction bases numbered 13, after V lost 7 bases and J lost 0 bases. The CDR3 is 18 amino acids.

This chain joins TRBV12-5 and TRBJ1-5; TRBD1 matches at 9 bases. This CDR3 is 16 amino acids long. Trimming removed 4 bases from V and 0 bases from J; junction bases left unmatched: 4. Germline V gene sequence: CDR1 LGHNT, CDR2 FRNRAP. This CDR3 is CASGYTGGGSNQPQHF. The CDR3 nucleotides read TGTGCTAGTGGTTATACAGGGGGCGGTAGCAATCAGCCCCAGCATTTT.

In DNA form, the CDR3 reads TGTGCCAGTAGTCGTCAAGGACAGCTCGATAGCAATCAGCCCCAGCATTTT. It yields the protein CASSRQGQLDSNQPQHF. The V and J genes are TRBV19 and TRBJ1-5; tentatively, D is TRBD1 (6 bases). Germline lookup yields CDR1 LNHDA and CDR2 SQIVND (reference sequence). V lost 5 bases and J 0 bases, leaving 17 bases between the germline ends. The CDR3 runs to 17 residues.

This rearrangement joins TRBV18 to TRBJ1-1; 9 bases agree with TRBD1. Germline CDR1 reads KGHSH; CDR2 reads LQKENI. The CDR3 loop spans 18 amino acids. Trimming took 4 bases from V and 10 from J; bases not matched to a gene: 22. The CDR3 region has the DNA TGTGCCAGCTCACTGTCTTACCTTACAGGGGGCGGAGGGGGCGCAGCTTTCTTT. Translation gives CASSLSYLTGGGGGAAFF.

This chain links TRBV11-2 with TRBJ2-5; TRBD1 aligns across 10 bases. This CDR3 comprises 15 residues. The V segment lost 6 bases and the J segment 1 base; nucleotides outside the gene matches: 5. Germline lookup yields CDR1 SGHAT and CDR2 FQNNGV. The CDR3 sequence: CASSGGQGPQETQYF. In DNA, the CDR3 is TGTGCCAGCAGTGGGGGACAGGGGCCCCAAGAGACCCAGTACTTC.

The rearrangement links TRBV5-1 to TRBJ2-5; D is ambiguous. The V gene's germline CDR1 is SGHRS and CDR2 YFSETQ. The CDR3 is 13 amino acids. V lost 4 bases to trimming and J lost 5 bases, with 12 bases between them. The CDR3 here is CASSIRQDETQYF. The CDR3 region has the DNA TGCGCCAGCAGCATTCGACAAGACGAGACCCAGTACTTC.

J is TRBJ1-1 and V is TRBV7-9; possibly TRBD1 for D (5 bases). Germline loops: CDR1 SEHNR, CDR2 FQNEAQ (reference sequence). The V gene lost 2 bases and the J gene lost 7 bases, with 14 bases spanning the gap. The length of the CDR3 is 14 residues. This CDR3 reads CASSLLGQLIEAFF. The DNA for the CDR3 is TGTGCCAGCAGCTTATTGGGGCAACTCATTGAAGCTTTCTTT.

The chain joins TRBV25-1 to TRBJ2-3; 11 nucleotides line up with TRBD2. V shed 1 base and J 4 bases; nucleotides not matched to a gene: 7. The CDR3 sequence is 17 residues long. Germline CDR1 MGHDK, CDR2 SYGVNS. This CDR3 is CASSEWFVAGGSDTQYF. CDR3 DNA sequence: TGTGCCAGCAGTGAATGGTTCGTAGCGGGGGGGTCAGATACGCAGTATTTT.

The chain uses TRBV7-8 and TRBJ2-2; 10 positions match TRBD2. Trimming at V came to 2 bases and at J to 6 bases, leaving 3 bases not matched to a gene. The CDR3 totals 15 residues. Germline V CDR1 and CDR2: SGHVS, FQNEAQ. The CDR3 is CASSLKTSGSGELFF. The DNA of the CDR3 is TGTGCCAGCAGCTTAAAGACTAGCGGGTCCGGGGAGCTGTTTTTT.

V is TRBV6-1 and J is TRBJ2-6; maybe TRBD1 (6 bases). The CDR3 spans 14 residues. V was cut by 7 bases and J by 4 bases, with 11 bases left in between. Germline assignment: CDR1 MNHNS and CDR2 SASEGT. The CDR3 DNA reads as TGTGCCAGCACCTGGGACATGGGGGCCAACGTCCTGACTTTC. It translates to CASTWDMGANVLTF.

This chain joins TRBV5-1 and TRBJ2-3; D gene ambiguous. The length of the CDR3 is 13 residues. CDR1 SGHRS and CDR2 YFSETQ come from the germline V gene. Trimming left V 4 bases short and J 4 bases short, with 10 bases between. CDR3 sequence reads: CASSPQQSDTQYF. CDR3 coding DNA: TGCGCCAGCAGCCCCCAACAATCAGATACGCAGTATTTT. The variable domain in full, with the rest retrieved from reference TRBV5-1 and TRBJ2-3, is KAGVTQTPRYLIKTRGQQVTLSCSPISGHRSVSWYQQTPGQGLQFLFEYFSETQRNKGNFPGRFSGRQFSNSRSEMNVSTLELGDSALYLCASSPQQSDTQYFGPGTRLTVL.

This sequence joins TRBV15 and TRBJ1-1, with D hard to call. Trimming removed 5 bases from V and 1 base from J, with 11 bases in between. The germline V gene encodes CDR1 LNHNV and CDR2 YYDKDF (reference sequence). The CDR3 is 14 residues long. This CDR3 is CATSGKQKNTEAFF. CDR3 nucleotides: TGTGCCACCAGCGGTAAACAGAAGAACACTGAAGCTTTCTTT.

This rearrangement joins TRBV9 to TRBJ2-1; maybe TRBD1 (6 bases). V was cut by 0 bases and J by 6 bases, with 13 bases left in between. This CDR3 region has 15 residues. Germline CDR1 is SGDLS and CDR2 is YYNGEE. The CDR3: CASSVDRERLNEQFF. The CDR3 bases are TGTGCCAGCAGCGTAGACAGGGAAAGACTCAATGAGCAGTTCTTC.